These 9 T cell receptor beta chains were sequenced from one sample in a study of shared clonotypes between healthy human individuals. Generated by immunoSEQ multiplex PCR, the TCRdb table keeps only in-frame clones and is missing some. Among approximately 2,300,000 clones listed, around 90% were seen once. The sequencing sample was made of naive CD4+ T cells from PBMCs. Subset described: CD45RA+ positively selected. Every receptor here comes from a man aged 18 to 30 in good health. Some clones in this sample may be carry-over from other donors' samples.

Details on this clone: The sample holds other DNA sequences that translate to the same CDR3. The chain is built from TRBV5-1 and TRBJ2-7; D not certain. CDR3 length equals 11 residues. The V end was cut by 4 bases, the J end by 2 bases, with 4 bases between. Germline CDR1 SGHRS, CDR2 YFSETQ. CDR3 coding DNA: TGCGCCAGCAGCCTAGCCTACGAGCAGTACTTC. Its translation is CASSLAYEQYF.

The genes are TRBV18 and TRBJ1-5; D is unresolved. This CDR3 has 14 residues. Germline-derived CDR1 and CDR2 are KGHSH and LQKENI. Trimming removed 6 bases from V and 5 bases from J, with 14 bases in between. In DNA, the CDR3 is TGTGCCAGCTCTCCATCCTCGCTGGATCAGCCCCAGCATTTT. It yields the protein CASSPSSLDQPQHF.

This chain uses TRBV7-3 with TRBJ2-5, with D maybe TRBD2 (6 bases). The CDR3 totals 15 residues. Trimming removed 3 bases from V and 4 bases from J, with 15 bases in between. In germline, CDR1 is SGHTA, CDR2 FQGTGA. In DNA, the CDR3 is TGTGCCAGCAGCTTCCAGGGAGGCGTGAGAGAGACCCAGTACTTC. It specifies CASSFQGGVRETQYF.

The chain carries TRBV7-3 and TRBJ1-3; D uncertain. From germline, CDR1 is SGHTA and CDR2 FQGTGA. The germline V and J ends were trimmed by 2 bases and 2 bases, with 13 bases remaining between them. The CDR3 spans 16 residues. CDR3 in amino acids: CASSLYPGTAGNTIYF. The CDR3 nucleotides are TGTGCCAGCAGCTTATATCCGGGTACCGCTGGAAACACCATATATTTT. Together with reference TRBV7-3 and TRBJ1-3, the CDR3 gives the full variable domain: GAGVSQTPSNKVTEKGKYVELRCDPISGHTALYWYRQSLGQGPEFLIYFQGTGAADDSGLPNDRFFAVRPEGSVSTLKIQRTERGDSAVYLCASSLYPGTAGNTIYFGEGSWLTVV.

For the CDR3, the DNA is TGTGCCAGCAGCAAGGCCCGCTACGAGCAGTACTTC. This gives the protein CASSKARYEQYF. The chain carries TRBV11-1 and TRBJ2-7; D call uncertain. The germline V gene has CDR1 SGHAT and CDR2 FQDESV (reference sequence). V was clipped by 5 bases and J by 3 bases, with 8 bases between them. The CDR3 totals 12 residues.

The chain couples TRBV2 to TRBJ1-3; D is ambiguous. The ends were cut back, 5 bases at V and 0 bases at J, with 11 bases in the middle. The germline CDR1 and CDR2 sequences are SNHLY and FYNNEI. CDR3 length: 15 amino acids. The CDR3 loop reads CASSYGSYSGNTIYF. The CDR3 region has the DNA TGTGCCAGCAGTTATGGATCCTACTCTGGAAACACCATATATTTT.

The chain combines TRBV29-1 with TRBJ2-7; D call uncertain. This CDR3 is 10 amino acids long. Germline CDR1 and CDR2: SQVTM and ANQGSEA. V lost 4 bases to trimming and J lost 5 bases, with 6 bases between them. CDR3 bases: TGCAGCGTTGGGGTCGACGAGCAGTACTTC. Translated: CSVGVDEQYF.

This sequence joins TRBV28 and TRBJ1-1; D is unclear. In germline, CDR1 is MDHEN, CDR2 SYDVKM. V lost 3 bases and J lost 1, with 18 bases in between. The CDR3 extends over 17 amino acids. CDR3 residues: CASSFSFRAWENTEAFF. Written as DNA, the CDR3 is TGTGCCAGCAGTTTCTCATTCCGGGCCTGGGAGAACACTGAAGCTTTCTTT. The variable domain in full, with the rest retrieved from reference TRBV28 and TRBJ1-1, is DVKVTQSSRYLVKRTGEKVFLECVQDMDHENMFWYRQDPGLGLRLIYFSYDVKMKEKGDIPEGYSVSREKKERFSLILESASTNQTSMYLCASSFSFRAWENTEAFFGQGTRLTVV.

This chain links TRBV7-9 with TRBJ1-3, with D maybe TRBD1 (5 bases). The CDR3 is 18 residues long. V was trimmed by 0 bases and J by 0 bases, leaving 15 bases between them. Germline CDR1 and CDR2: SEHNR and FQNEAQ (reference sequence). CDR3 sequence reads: CASSLAGGLINSGNTIYF. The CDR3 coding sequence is TGTGCCAGCAGCTTAGCGGGGGGACTGATCAACTCTGGAAACACCATATATTTT.